Listed below are T cell receptor beta chains from one sample, sequenced in a study of blood T cell repertoires in COVID-19. This table comes from immunoSEQ multiplex PCR, and its TCRdb copy is limited to in-frame clones, with some not included. The data contain 150,000 to 180,000 clones, 65% to 90% of them singletons. Specimen: peripheral blood. The origin of the receptors is a woman aged 45-65 years with acute or convalescent COVID-19. Each CDR3 is given with its conserved first and last residue. The order of the fields is CDR3 length, V gene, D gene, J gene, clone size, CDR3 protein, CDR3 DNA. The D gene is left open where the match is weak. Some rows have no size entry. The others give once, few or many, or a class for an expanded clone.

cdr3_length: 15
v_call: TRBV5-1
d_call: TRBD2
j_call: TRBJ2-1
clone_size: .
cdr3_aa: CASSLPSGSYNEQFF
cdr3_nt: TGCGCCAGCAGCTTACCTAGCGGCTCCTACAATGAGCAGTTCTTC

cdr3_length: 16
v_call: TRBV3-1/TRBV3-2
d_call: TRBD1
j_call: TRBJ2-7
clone_size: .
cdr3_aa: CASSPLMGRGLYEQYF
cdr3_nt: TGTGCCAGCAGCCCCCTGATGGGCAGGGGGCTCTACGAGCAGTACTTC

cdr3_length: 18
v_call: TRBV4-1
d_call: TRBD2
j_call: TRBJ2-7
clone_size: .
cdr3_aa: CASSQDRASGGVPYEQYF
cdr3_nt: TGCGCCAGCAGCCAAGATCGGGCTAGCGGGGGGGTCCCCTACGAGCAGTACTTC

cdr3_length: 15
v_call: TRBV5-1
d_call: .
j_call: TRBJ1-1
clone_size: .
cdr3_aa: CASSRSGLWDTEAFF
cdr3_nt: TGCGCCAGCAGCCGCTCGGGTCTATGGGACACTGAAGCTTTCTTT

cdr3_length: 16
v_call: TRBV14
d_call: TRBD1
j_call: TRBJ1-2
clone_size: few
cdr3_aa: CASSQMGQLSNYGYTF
cdr3_nt: TGTGCCAGCAGCCAAATGGGACAGCTCTCTAACTATGGCTACACCTTC

cdr3_length: 15
v_call: TRBV6-2/TRBV6-3
d_call: TRBD1
j_call: TRBJ2-2
clone_size: .
cdr3_aa: CASSYSDRRTGELFF
cdr3_nt: TGTGCCAGCAGTTACTCGGACAGGCGAACCGGGGAGCTGTTTTTT

cdr3_length: 17
v_call: TRBV5-1
d_call: TRBD2
j_call: TRBJ2-2
clone_size: .
cdr3_aa: CASSDGTSLSNTGELFF
cdr3_nt: TGCGCCAGCAGCGACGGGACTAGTCTTTCGAACACCGGGGAGCTGTTTTTT

cdr3_length: 16
v_call: TRBV7-3
d_call: TRBD2
j_call: TRBJ2-7
clone_size: .
cdr3_aa: CASSPKGLAGVHEQYF
cdr3_nt: TGTGCCAGCAGCCCAAAGGGACTAGCGGGAGTCCACGAGCAGTACTTC

cdr3_length: 17
v_call: TRBV6-2/TRBV6-3
d_call: TRBD2
j_call: TRBJ2-7
clone_size: .
cdr3_aa: CASSSRASGGTSYEQYF
cdr3_nt: TGTGCCAGCAGTTCTCGCGCCAGCGGGGGGACCTCCTACGAGCAGTACTTC

cdr3_length: 14
v_call: TRBV5-1
d_call: .
j_call: TRBJ1-4
clone_size: .
cdr3_aa: CASSHMDRNEKLFF
cdr3_nt: TGCGCCAGCAGCCACATGGACAGAAATGAAAAACTGTTTTTT

cdr3_length: 15
v_call: TRBV3-1/TRBV3-2
d_call: .
j_call: TRBJ1-1
clone_size: .
cdr3_aa: CASSQERRAGTEAFF
cdr3_nt: TGTGCCAGCAGCCAAGAGAGACGGGCGGGCACTGAAGCTTTCTTT

cdr3_length: 18
v_call: TRBV3-1/TRBV3-2
d_call: .
j_call: TRBJ1-3
clone_size: once
cdr3_aa: CASSQALGASSSGNTIYF
cdr3_nt: TGTGCCAGCAGCCAAGCTCTGGGGGCCTCATCCTCTGGAAACACCATATATTTT

cdr3_length: 13
v_call: TRBV28
d_call: TRBD1
j_call: TRBJ1-5
clone_size: .
cdr3_aa: CASSSSRDRGPHF
cdr3_nt: TGTGCCAGCAGTTCCTCCCGGGACAGGGGTCCTCATTTT

cdr3_length: 17
v_call: TRBV10-3
d_call: .
j_call: TRBJ1-4
clone_size: .
cdr3_aa: CAISEMSTGQTGEKLFF
cdr3_nt: TGTGCCATCAGTGAGATGAGTACAGGACAGACTGGTGAAAAACTGTTTTTT

cdr3_length: 14
v_call: TRBV7-2
d_call: .
j_call: TRBJ1-2
clone_size: .
cdr3_aa: CASSLLGGVDGYTF
cdr3_nt: TGTGCCAGCAGCTTACTCGGGGGGGTCGATGGCTACACCTTC

cdr3_length: 13
v_call: TRBV18
d_call: TRBD1
j_call: TRBJ1-5
clone_size: few
cdr3_aa: CASSLTGDQPQHF
cdr3_nt: TGTGCCAGCTCGCTGACAGGGGACCAGCCCCAGCATTTT

cdr3_length: 15
v_call: TRBV15
d_call: TRBD2
j_call: TRBJ2-7
clone_size: .
cdr3_aa: CATSRKREGPYEQYF
cdr3_nt: TGTGCCACCAGCAGGAAGCGGGAGGGCCCCTACGAGCAGTACTTC

cdr3_length: 13
v_call: TRBV7-9
d_call: .
j_call: TRBJ2-3
clone_size: .
cdr3_aa: CASSGQEGTGQYF
cdr3_nt: TGTGCCAGCAGCGGACAGGAGGGGACGGGGCAGTATTTT

cdr3_length: 15
v_call: TRBV11-3
d_call: TRBD1
j_call: TRBJ2-5
clone_size: .
cdr3_aa: CASSPGTARQETQYF
cdr3_nt: TGTGCCAGCAGCCCAGGGACAGCCCGACAAGAGACCCAGTACTTC

cdr3_length: 15
v_call: TRBV2
d_call: TRBD2
j_call: TRBJ2-7
clone_size: few
cdr3_aa: CASSERATSGGRQYF
cdr3_nt: TGTGCCAGCAGTGAAAGGGCAACCAGCGGGGGCAGGCAGTACTTC

cdr3_length: 13
v_call: TRBV18
d_call: TRBD1
j_call: TRBJ1-2
clone_size: .
cdr3_aa: CASSPGQRYGYTF
cdr3_nt: TGTGCCAGCTCACCGGGACAGCGCTATGGCTACACCTTC

cdr3_length: 15
v_call: TRBV7-6
d_call: TRBD1
j_call: TRBJ2-7
clone_size: .
cdr3_aa: CASSPFGQGFDEQYF
cdr3_nt: TGTGCCAGCAGCCCCTTCGGACAGGGGTTCGACGAGCAGTACTTC

cdr3_length: 15
v_call: TRBV5-5
d_call: .
j_call: TRBJ1-1
clone_size: .
cdr3_aa: CASSPKGQQNTEAFF
cdr3_nt: TGTGCCAGCAGCCCCAAAGGACAGCAGAACACTGAAGCTTTCTTT

cdr3_length: 17
v_call: TRBV29-1
d_call: TRBD2
j_call: TRBJ2-3
clone_size: few
cdr3_aa: CSVPRLAGGFGTDTQYF
cdr3_nt: TGCAGCGTCCCTCGACTAGCGGGGGGGTTCGGCACAGATACGCAGTATTTT

cdr3_length: 14
v_call: TRBV6-5
d_call: .
j_call: TRBJ2-7
clone_size: .
cdr3_aa: CASSYSQGSYEQYF
cdr3_nt: TGTGCCAGCAGTTACTCACAGGGATCCTACGAGCAGTACTTC

cdr3_length: 18
v_call: TRBV4-2
d_call: TRBD2
j_call: TRBJ2-3
clone_size: .
cdr3_aa: CASSQFGTSGGEMDTQYF
cdr3_nt: TGTGCCAGCAGCCAATTCGGGACTAGCGGGGGGGAGATGGATACGCAGTATTTT

cdr3_length: 17
v_call: TRBV5-8
d_call: TRBD1
j_call: TRBJ1-2
clone_size: .
cdr3_aa: CASSFSGTGWANYGYTF
cdr3_nt: TGTGCCAGCAGCTTCTCCGGGACAGGGTGGGCTAACTATGGCTACACCTTC

cdr3_length: 14
v_call: TRBV6-1
d_call: .
j_call: TRBJ2-7
clone_size: .
cdr3_aa: CASSEIPTSYEQYF
cdr3_nt: TGTGCCAGCAGTGAAATACCTACCTCCTACGAGCAGTACTTC

cdr3_length: 18
v_call: TRBV27
d_call: .
j_call: TRBJ1-2
clone_size: .
cdr3_aa: CASSLTFERKRANYGYTF
cdr3_nt: TGTGCCAGCAGTCTCACTTTTGAGAGAAAACGCGCTAACTATGGCTACACCTTC

cdr3_length: 15
v_call: TRBV10-3
d_call: TRBD2
j_call: TRBJ2-3
clone_size: .
cdr3_aa: CAISELAASTDTQYF
cdr3_nt: TGTGCCATCAGTGAACTAGCGGCTAGCACAGATACGCAGTATTTT

cdr3_length: 15
v_call: TRBV5-4
d_call: .
j_call: TRBJ1-3
clone_size: .
cdr3_aa: CASSLVSEPGNTIYF
cdr3_nt: TGTGCCAGCAGCTTGGTGTCCGAGCCCGGAAACACCATATATTTT

cdr3_length: 14
v_call: TRBV10-1
d_call: TRBD1
j_call: TRBJ1-2
clone_size: .
cdr3_aa: CASSYRGVLSGYTF
cdr3_nt: TGCGCCAGCAGCTACAGGGGGGTGCTCAGTGGCTACACCTTC

cdr3_length: 12
v_call: TRBV3-1/TRBV3-2
d_call: .
j_call: TRBJ2-1
clone_size: .
cdr3_aa: CATRQDYNEQFF
cdr3_nt: TGTGCCACCCGACAGGACTACAATGAGCAGTTCTTC

cdr3_length: 15
v_call: TRBV19
d_call: TRBD2
j_call: TRBJ2-5
clone_size: .
cdr3_aa: CASSMRGGLGETQYF
cdr3_nt: TGTGCCAGTAGTATGCGGGGGGGCCTCGGGGAGACCCAGTACTTC

cdr3_length: 14
v_call: TRBV28
d_call: .
j_call: TRBJ1-2
clone_size: .
cdr3_aa: CASAKRVGLYGYTF
cdr3_nt: TGTGCCAGCGCAAAAAGGGTGGGGCTCTATGGCTACACCTTC

cdr3_length: 13
v_call: TRBV11-2
d_call: .
j_call: TRBJ2-2
clone_size: .
cdr3_aa: CASSSIVTGELFF
cdr3_nt: TGTGCCAGCAGCTCTATAGTCACCGGGGAGCTGTTTTTT

cdr3_length: 15
v_call: TRBV18
d_call: .
j_call: TRBJ1-1
clone_size: .
cdr3_aa: CASSPGRAMDTEAFF
cdr3_nt: TGTGCCAGCTCACCTGGGAGGGCTATGGACACTGAAGCTTTCTTT

cdr3_length: 19
v_call: TRBV5-1
d_call: TRBD2
j_call: TRBJ2-2
clone_size: .
cdr3_aa: CASSLLPDGLAANTGELFF
cdr3_nt: TGCGCCAGCAGCTTGTTACCCGATGGACTAGCGGCGAACACCGGGGAGCTGTTTTTT

cdr3_length: 11
v_call: TRBV7-2
d_call: .
j_call: TRBJ2-7
clone_size: .
cdr3_aa: CASSQEIEQYF
cdr3_nt: TGTGCCAGCAGCCAAGAGATTGAGCAGTACTTC

cdr3_length: 18
v_call: TRBV5-1
d_call: TRBD2
j_call: TRBJ2-4
clone_size: few
cdr3_aa: CASSLMSSGDPAKNIQYF
cdr3_nt: TGCGCCAGCAGCTTGATGTCTAGCGGGGATCCGGCCAAAAACATTCAGTACTTC

cdr3_length: 14
v_call: TRBV19
d_call: TRBD1
j_call: TRBJ2-4
clone_size: once
cdr3_aa: CASSRTGVKDIQYF
cdr3_nt: TGTGCCAGTAGTAGGACAGGGGTTAAAGACATTCAGTACTTC

cdr3_length: 15
v_call: TRBV5-1
d_call: TRBD1
j_call: TRBJ2-3
clone_size: .
cdr3_aa: CASSQRQGHTDTQYF
cdr3_nt: TGCGCCAGCAGTCAACGACAGGGCCACACAGATACGCAGTATTTT